This T cell receptor (beta chain) appears in the sequencing data of a study of blood T cell repertoires in COVID-19. Study-level background: Some COVID-19 samples were acute and others convalescent; all came from the United States, Italy and Spain. Sources were T cells, B-cell-depleted T cells, or PBMCs; the material itself was cDNA or gDNA.

Germline CDR1 reads KGHSH; CDR2 reads LQKENI. CDR3 length equals 14 residues. Losses at the gene ends were 3 bases for V and 5 bases for J; bases not matched to a gene: 6. Seattle patients were enrolled during active infection and followed longitudinally. Original processing notes: From reference gene primer amplification, estimates of nucleated cell counts were derived. Using immunoSEQ multiplex PCR, the repertoire was profiled, and TCRdb retains in-frame clones only, with some absent. D and trimming were read from the DNA, whereas the V and J calls and clone size are those reported in that table. The sample has about 130,000 clones, roughly 74% seen once.

The sequenced sample consisted of peripheral blood. The V gene is TRBV18, the J gene TRBJ1-1; TRBD1 matches 7 bases. The clonotype originates from a man older than 75 with COVID-19, enrolled during active disease. The CDR3: CASSPGPRGTEAFF. CDR3 DNA: TGTGCCAGCTCACCCGGGCCCAGGGGGACTGAAGCTTTCTTT.